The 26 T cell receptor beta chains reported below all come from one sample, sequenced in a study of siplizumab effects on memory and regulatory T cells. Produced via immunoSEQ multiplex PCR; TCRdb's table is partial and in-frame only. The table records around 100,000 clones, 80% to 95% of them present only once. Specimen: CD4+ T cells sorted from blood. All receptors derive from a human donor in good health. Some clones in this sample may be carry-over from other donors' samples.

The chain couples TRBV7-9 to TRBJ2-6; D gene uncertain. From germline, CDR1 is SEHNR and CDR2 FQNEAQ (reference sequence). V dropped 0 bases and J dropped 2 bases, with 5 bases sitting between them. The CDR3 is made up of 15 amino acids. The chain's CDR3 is CASSLAGTGANVLTF. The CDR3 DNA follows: TGTGCCAGCAGCTTAGCAGGGACTGGGGCCAACGTCCTGACTTTC.

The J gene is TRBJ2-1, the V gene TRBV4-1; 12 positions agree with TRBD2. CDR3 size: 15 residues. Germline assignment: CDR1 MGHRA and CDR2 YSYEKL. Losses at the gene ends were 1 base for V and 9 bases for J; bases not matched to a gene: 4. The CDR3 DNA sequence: TGCGCCAGCAGCCAAGGCCAGACTAGCGGGGGTGAGCAGTTCTTC. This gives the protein CASSQGQTSGGEQFF.

The CDR3 loop reads CASSPRLSGGFTGELFF. DNA for the CDR3: TGTGCCAGCAGCCCCCGACTATCGGGAGGGTTCACCGGGGAGCTGTTTTTT. This chain connects TRBV9 to TRBJ2-2; 8 bases are a match to TRBD2. This CDR3 spans 17 amino acids. V shed 4 bases, J shed 4 bases, and the junction held 12 bases outside the gene matches. From germline, CDR1 is SGDLS and CDR2 YYNGEE.

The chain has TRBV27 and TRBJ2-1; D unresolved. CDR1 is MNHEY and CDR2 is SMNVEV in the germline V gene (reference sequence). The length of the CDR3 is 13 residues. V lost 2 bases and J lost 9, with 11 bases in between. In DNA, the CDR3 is TGTGCCAGCAGTTTAGCCATTATGAGTGAGCAGTTCTTC. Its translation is CASSLAIMSEQFF.

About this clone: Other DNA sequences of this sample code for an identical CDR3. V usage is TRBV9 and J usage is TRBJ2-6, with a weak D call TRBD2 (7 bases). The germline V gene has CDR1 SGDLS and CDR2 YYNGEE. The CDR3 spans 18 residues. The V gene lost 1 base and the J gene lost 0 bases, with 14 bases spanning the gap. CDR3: CASSVSTGGLSGANVLTF. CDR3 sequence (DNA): TGTGCCAGCAGCGTATCCACCGGGGGGCTCTCTGGGGCCAACGTCCTGACTTTC.

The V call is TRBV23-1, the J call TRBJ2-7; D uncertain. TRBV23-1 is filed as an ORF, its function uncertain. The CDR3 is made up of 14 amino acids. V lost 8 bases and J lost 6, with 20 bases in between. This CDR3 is CASRLGLPKGEQYF. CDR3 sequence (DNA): TGCGCCAGCCGACTGGGCCTCCCTAAGGGCGAGCAGTACTTC.

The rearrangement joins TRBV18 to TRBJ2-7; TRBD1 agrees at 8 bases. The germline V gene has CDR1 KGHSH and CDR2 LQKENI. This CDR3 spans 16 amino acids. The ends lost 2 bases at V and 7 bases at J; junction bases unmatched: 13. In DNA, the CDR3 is TGTGCCAGCTCACCAACTCCGGGACAGGTGGAGGTTGAGCAGTACTTC. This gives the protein CASSPTPGQVEVEQYF.

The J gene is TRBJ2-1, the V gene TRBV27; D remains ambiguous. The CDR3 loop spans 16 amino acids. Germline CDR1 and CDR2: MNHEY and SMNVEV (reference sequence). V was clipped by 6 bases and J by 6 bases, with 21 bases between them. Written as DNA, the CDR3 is TGTGCCAGCAGCCCCAACCTCTACGTATCTTCCAATGAGCAGTTCTTC. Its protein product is CASSPNLYVSSNEQFF.

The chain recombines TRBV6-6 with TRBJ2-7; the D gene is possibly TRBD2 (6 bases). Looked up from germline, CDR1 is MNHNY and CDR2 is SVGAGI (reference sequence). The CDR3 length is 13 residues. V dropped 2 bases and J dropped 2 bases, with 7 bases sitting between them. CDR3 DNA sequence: TGTGCCAGCAGTTACGCGGGGACCTACGAGCAGTACTTC. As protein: CASSYAGTYEQYF.

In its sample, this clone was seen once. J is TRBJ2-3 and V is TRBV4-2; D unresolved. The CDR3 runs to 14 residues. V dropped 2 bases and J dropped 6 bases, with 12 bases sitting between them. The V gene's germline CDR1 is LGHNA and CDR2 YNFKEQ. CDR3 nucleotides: TGTGCCAGCAGCCAACCCGATCGAGCGGATACGCAGTATTTT. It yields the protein CASSQPDRADTQYF.

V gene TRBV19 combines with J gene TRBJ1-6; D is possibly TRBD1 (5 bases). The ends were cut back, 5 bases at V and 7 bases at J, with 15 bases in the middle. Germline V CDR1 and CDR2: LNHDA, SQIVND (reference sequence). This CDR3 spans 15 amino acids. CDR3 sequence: CASSGGGPRNSPLHF. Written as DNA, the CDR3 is TGTGCCAGTAGTGGTGGGGGACCGAGAAATTCACCCCTCCACTTT.

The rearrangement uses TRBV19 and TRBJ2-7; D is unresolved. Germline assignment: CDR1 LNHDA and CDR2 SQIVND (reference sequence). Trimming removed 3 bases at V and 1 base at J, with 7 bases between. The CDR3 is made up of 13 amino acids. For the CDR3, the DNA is TGTGCCAGTAGTATGGCGGCATCCTACGAGCAGTACTTC. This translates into CASSMAASYEQYF.

The chain's CDR3 is CASSSQGLAGVPEQFF. CDR3 DNA: TGTGCCAGCAGCTCCCAAGGACTAGCGGGAGTACCTGAGCAGTTCTTC. This rearrangement joins TRBV11-2 to TRBJ2-1, with 13 positions matching TRBD2. This CDR3 contains 16 residues. From germline, CDR1 is SGHAT and CDR2 FQNNGV. The junction had 9 bases not matched to a gene; V was cut back by 4 bases and J by 9 bases. Supplemented by reference TRBV11-2 and TRBJ2-1, the full variable domain reads EAGVAQSPRYKIIEKRQSVAFWCNPISGHATLYWYQQILGQGPKLLIQFQNNGVVDDSQLPKDRFSAERLKGVDSTLKIQPAKLEDSAVYLCASSSQGLAGVPEQFFGPGTRLTVL.

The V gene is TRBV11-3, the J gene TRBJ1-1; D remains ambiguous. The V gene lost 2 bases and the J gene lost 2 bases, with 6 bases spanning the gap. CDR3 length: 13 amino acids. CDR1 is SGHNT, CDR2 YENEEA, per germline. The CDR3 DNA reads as TGTGCCAGCAGCTTAAGGCAAAACACTGAAGCTTTCTTT. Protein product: CASSLRQNTEAFF.

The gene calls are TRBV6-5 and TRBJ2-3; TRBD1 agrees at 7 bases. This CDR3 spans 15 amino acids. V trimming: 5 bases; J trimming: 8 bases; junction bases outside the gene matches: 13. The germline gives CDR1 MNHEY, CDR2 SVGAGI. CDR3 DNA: TGTGCCAGCAGTACCGGGACAGCAACGTTGGGTACGCAGTATTTT. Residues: CASSTGTATLGTQYF.

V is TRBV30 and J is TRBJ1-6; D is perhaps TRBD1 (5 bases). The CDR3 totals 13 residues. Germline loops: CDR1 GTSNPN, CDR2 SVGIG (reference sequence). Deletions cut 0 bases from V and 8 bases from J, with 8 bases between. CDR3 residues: CAWSVQEDSPLHF. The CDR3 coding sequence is TGTGCCTGGAGTGTACAGGAGGATTCACCCCTCCACTTT.

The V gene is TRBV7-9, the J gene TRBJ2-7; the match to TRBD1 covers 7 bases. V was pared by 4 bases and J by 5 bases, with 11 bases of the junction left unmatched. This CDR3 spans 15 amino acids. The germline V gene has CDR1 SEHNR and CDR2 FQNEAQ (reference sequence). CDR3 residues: CASSWGTQGINEQYF. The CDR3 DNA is TGTGCCAGCAGCTGGGGAACACAGGGGATAAACGAGCAGTACTTC.

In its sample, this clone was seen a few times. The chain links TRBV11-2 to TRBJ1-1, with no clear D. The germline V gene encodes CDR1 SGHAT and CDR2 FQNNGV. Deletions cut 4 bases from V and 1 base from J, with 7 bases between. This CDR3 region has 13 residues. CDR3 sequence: CASSSRPNTEAFF. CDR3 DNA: TGTGCCAGCAGCTCCCGCCCGAACACTGAAGCTTTCTTT.

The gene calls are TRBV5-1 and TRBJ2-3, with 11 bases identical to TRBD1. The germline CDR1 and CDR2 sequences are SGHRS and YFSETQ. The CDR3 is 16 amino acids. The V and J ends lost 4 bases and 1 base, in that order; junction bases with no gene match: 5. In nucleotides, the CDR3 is TGCGCCAGCAGCAGGACAGGGGGCGCCCGCACAGATACGCAGTATTTT. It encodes CASSRTGGARTDTQYF.

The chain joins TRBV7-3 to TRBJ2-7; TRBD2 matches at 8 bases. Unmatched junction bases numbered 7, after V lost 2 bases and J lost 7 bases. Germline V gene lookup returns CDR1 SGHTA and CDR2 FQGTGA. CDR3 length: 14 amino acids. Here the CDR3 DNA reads TGTGCCAGCAGCTTATCAGCGGGAGTGAGGGAGCAGTACTTC. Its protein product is CASSLSAGVREQYF.

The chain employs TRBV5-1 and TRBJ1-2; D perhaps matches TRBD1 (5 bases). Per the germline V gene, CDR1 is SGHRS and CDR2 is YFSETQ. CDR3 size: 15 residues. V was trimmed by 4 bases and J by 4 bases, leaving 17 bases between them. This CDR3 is CASSPDGGRGYGYTF. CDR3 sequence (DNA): TGCGCCAGCAGCCCGGACGGAGGGAGGGGCTATGGCTACACCTTC.

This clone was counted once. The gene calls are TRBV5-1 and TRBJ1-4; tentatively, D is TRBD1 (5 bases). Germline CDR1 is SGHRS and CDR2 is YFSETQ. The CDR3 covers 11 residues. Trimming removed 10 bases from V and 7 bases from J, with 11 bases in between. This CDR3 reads CAPPGGEKLFF. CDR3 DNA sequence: TGCGCCCCCCCCGGGGGTGAAAAACTGTTTTTT. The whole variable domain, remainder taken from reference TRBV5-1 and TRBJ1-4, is KAGVTQTPRYLIKTRGQQVTLSCSPISGHRSVSWYQQTPGQGLQFLFEYFSETQRNKGNFPGRFSGRQFSNSRSEMNVSTLELGDSALYLCAPPGGEKLFFGSGTQLSVL.

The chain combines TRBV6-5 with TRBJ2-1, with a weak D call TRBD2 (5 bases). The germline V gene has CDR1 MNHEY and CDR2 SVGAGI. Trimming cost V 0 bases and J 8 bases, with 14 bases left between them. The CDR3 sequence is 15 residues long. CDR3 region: CASSYSSYRGYEQFF. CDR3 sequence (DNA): TGTGCCAGCAGTTACTCCTCCTATCGGGGATATGAGCAGTTCTTC.

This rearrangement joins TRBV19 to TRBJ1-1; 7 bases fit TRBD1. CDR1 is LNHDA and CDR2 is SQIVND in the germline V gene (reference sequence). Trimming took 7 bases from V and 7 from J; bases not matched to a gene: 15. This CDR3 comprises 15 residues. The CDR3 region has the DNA TGTGCCAGTACCCCCCAGGGGGACAAGGAGTATGAAGCTTTCTTT. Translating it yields CASTPQGDKEYEAFF.

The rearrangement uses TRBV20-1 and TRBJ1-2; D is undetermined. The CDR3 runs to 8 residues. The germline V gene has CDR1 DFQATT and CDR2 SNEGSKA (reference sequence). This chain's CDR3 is CRPGGYTF. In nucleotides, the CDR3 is TGCAGGCCTGGTGGCTACACCTTC.

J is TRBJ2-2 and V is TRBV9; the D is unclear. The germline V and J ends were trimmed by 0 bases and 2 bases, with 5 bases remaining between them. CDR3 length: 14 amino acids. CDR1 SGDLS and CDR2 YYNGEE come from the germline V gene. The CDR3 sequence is CASSVAGNTGELFF. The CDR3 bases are TGTGCCAGCAGCGTAGCGGGTAACACCGGGGAGCTGTTTTTT.